This TCR beta chain appears in the sequencing data of a study of response to subunit inactivated influenza vaccine. The study, taken as a whole, reports: It was suggested by the authors that few new T cells are recruited by each seasonal influenza vaccination.

TCRdb recomputed calls from the RT-PCR reads with MiXCR, one row per CDR3 protein. In the table there are 750,000 to 850,000 distinct CDR3 sequences, approximately 18% of which are singletons. CDR3 length equals 16 residues. Germline CDR1 reads SGDLS; CDR2 reads YYNGEE. V shed 3 bases and J shed 4 bases, with 18 bases lying between them. On this clonotype itself: Its antigen is currently unknown.

The specimen comprised PBMCs from blood, sampled less than 6 days after vaccination. V gene TRBV9 combines with J gene TRBJ2-3; perhaps TRBD1 as D (6 bases). The receptor was derived from a man in his forties or fifties who received an inactivated influenza vaccine. The CDR3: CASSATSDRSPDTQYF. CDR3 nucleotide sequence: TGTGCCAGCAGCGCAACATCGGACAGAAGCCCAGATACGCAGTATTTT.